The 10 T cell receptor beta chains below all came from one sample that was sequenced in a study of cytomegalovirus exposure and HLA in healthy donors. Researchers ran the PCR with 60 Vbeta and 13 Jbeta primers. Repertoires were generated with immunoSEQ multiplex PCR, while TCRdb's copy carries only in-frame clones and drops some. Among under 150,000 clones listed, 8% to 10% were seen once. The sample was PBMCs. Receptor source: a man younger than 40 in good health and CMV-seronegative.

This clone was seen a few times. The gene calls are TRBV4-3 and TRBJ2-7; tentative D call: TRBD2 (6 bases). This CDR3 is built from 15 residues. The germline CDR1 and CDR2 sequences are LGHNA and YSLEER. Trimming pared 0 bases from V and 2 bases from J, leaving 11 bases between. CDR3 nucleotide sequence: TGCGCCAGCAGCCAAGATGTAGCGGACCCCTACGAGCAGTACTTC. The encoded protein is CASSQDVADPYEQYF.

The gene calls are TRBV15 and TRBJ1-2, with D uncertain. Per germline, CDR1 LNHNV and CDR2 YYDKDF (reference sequence). V lost 4 bases and J 3 bases, leaving 6 bases between the germline ends. The CDR3 runs 12 residues. In DNA form, the CDR3 reads TGTGCCACCAGCACTTCCGACTATGGCTACACCTTC. Protein product: CATSTSDYGYTF.

This clone was counted a few times. J is TRBJ2-7 and V is TRBV7-2; the D gene is possibly TRBD2 (5 bases). V lost 5 bases and J lost 2, with 16 bases in between. The CDR3 contains 15 residues. In germline, CDR1 is SGHTA, CDR2 FQGNSA. As DNA, the CDR3 is TGTGCCAGCAGCATAACAGAGGGTGGGGCCTACGAGCAGTACTTC. Translation: CASSITEGGAYEQYF.

In nucleotides, the CDR3 is TGTGCCAGTAGTTCGGGACAGGGAAAGGGCAATGAGCAGTTCTTC. It specifies CASSSGQGKGNEQFF. This chain connects TRBV19 to TRBJ2-1; 9 bases match TRBD1. V lost 5 bases to trimming and J lost 6 bases; unmatched junction nucleotides: 8. The CDR3 extends over 15 amino acids. Germline V CDR1 and CDR2: LNHDA, SQIVND (reference sequence).

This clone was found a few times. This chain joins TRBV13 and TRBJ2-7, with TRBD1 matching 8 bases. V shed 8 bases and J 2 bases; nucleotides not matched to a gene: 8. This CDR3 has 14 amino acids. Germline V CDR1 and CDR2: PRHDT, FYEKMQ (reference sequence). This chain's CDR3 is CASSGGDRPYEQYF. As DNA, the CDR3 is TGTGCCAGCTCCGGAGGGGACAGGCCCTACGAGCAGTACTTC.

This chain joins TRBV5-4 and TRBJ2-7, with a tentative D call TRBD2 (5 bases). Deletions cut 3 bases from V and 0 bases from J, with 10 bases between. The CDR3 sequence is 14 residues long. Germline V CDR1 and CDR2: SGHNT, YYREEE (reference sequence). The CDR3 is CASSSDSSSYEQYF. The DNA for the CDR3 is TGTGCCAGCAGCTCGGACTCTAGCTCCTACGAGCAGTACTTC.

This clone has a handful of counts. V and J are TRBV11-3 and TRBJ2-5; 11 positions match TRBD2. Trimming took 5 bases from V and 5 from J; bases not matched to a gene: 16. In germline, CDR1 is SGHNT, CDR2 YENEEA. This CDR3 has 18 amino acids. The CDR3 sequence: CASSGRTSGLKQGETQYF. In nucleotides, the CDR3 is TGTGCCAGCAGCGGGCGGACTAGCGGGTTGAAGCAGGGGGAGACCCAGTACTTC. Full variable domain (outside the CDR3, taken from reference TRBV11-3 and TRBJ2-5): EAGVVQSPRYKIIEKKQPVAFWCNPISGHNTLYWYLQNLGQGPELLIRYENEEAVDDSQLPKDRFSAERLKGVDSTLKIQPAELGDSAVYLCASSGRTSGLKQGETQYFGPGTRLLVL.

Only a few counts were recorded for this clone. V and J are TRBV6-5 and TRBJ1-1; perhaps TRBD1 as D (5 bases). The V end lost 4 bases, the J end lost 7 bases, and 19 bases lay between the germline ends. The germline V gene encodes CDR1 MNHEY and CDR2 SVGAGI. The CDR3 is made up of 15 amino acids. The CDR3: CASSSRVSLSNEAFF. CDR3 sequence (DNA): TGTGCCAGCAGTTCCAGGGTCTCCTTGTCGAATGAAGCTTTCTTT.

This clone was seen a handful of times. This sequence joins TRBV5-1 and TRBJ1-1; D is unclear. The CDR3 runs to 14 residues. In germline, CDR1 is SGHRS, CDR2 YFSETQ. V shed 0 bases and J shed 5 bases, with 11 bases lying between them. Here the CDR3 DNA reads TGCGCCAGCAGCTTGGGTGACACAGTGACTGAAGCTTTCTTT. It codes for CASSLGDTVTEAFF.

This clone was seen more than once but under ten times. CDR3 in DNA: TGCACCGCGGAGACTCGGTCCAATGAGCAGTTCTTC. As protein: CTAETRSNEQFF. V is TRBV29-1 and J is TRBJ2-1; D remains unclear. Germline CDR1 and CDR2: SQVTM and ANQGSEA. This CDR3 spans 12 amino acids.